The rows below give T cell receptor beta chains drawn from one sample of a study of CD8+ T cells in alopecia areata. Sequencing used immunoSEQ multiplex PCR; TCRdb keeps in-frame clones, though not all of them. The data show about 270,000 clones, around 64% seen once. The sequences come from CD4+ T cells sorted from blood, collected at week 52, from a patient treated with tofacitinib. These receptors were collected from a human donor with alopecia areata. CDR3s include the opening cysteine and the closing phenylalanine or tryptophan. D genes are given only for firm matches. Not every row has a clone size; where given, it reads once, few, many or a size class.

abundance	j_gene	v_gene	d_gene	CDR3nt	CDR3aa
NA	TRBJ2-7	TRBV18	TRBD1	TGTGCCAGCTCACCCCCTCGAACAGGGGTAGCGACTTCCTACGAGCAGTACTTC	CASSPPRTGVATSYEQYF
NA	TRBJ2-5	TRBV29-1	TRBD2	TGCAGCGTCATCCCATCCGGGGGGGCCAGTGAGACCCAGTACTTC	CSVIPSGGASETQYF
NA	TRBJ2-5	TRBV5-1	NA	TGCGCCAGCAGCTTGCGAAGAGAAGAGACCCAGTACTTC	CASSLRREETQYF
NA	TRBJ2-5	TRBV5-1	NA	TGCGCCAGCAGCTTGCGTGGACCTACCCAGTACTTC	CASSLRGPTQYF
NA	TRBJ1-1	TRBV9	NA	TGTGCCAGCAGCCCGGACAGTTACACTGAAGCTTTCTTT	CASSPDSYTEAFF
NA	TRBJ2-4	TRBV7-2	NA	TGTGCCAGCAGCTTAGTGGAGACCAAAAACATTCAGTACTTC	CASSLVETKNIQYF
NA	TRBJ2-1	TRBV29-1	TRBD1	TGCAGCGTTGCCCAGGACAGGGGTGGAAATGAGCAGTTCTTC	CSVAQDRGGNEQFF
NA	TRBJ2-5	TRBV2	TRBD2	TGTGCCAGCAGTGACTCGGGAGGAGAGACCCAGTACTTC	CASSDSGGETQYF
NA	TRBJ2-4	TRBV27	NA	TGTGCCAGCAGCTTGACCCTCAGGGACAAGTTGTACTTC	CASSLTLRDKLYF
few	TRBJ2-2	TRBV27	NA	TGTGCCAGCAGTCCAATCAGGGGTACCGGGGAGCTGTTTTTT	CASSPIRGTGELFF
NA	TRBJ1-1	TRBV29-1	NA	TGCAGCGTTGATCCTGGTGAAGCTTTCTTT	CSVDPGEAFF
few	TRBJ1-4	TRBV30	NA	TGTGCCTGGAGTAGCCCCGGAGGGGACACTAATGAAAAACTGTTTTTT	CAWSSPGGDTNEKLFF
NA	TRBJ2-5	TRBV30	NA	TGTGCCTGGTCTGGTTCGGAGACCCAGTACTTC	CAWSGSETQYF
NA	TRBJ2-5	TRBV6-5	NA	TGTGCCAGCAGTTCGCCTTTATGGGAGACCCAGTACTTC	CASSSPLWETQYF
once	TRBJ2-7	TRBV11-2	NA	TGTGCCAGCAGCTTAGATGGACTCACCTCGGGTGAGCAGTACTTC	CASSLDGLTSGEQYF
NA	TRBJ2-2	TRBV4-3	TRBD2	TGCGCCAGCAGCCAGGATGTCCTAGCGGGGACGAACACCGGGGAGCTGTTTTTT	CASSQDVLAGTNTGELFF
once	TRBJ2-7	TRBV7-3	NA	TGCGCCAGCAGCCAACCCCGGGGCTCCTACGAGCAGTACTTC	CASSQPRGSYEQYF
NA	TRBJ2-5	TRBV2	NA	TGTGCCAGCAGTGCGGGCCCAGAAGGGGAGACCCAGTACTTC	CASSAGPEGETQYF
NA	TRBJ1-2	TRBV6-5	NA	TGTGCCAGCCGGGACGGTGCTGCATATGGCTACACCTTC	CASRDGAAYGYTF
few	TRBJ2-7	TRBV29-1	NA	TGCAGCGTTGGGGCAAGTTACGAGCAGTACTTC	CSVGASYEQYF
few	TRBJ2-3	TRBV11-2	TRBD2	TGTGCCAGCAGCTTAACCCCTGCGGGGGGGCGTCGTGATACGCAGTATTTT	CASSLTPAGGRRDTQYF
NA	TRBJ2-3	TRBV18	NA	TGTGCCAGCTCACCACCTCACAGGGCAGATACGCAGTATTTT	CASSPPHRADTQYF